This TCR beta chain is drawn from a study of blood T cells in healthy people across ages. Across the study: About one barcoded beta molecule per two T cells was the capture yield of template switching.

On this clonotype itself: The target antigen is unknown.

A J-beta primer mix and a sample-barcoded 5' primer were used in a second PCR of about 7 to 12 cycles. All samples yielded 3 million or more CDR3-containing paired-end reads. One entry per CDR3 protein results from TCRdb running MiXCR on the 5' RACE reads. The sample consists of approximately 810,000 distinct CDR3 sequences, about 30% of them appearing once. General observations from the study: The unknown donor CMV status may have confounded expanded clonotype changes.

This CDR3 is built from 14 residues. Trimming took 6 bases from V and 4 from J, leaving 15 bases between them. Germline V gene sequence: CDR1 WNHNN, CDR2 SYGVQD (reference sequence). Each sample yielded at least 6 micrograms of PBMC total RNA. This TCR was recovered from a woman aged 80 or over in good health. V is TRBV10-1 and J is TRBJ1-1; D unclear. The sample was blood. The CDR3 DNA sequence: TGCGCCAGCAGCGCTACCCGGGGAAGCACTGAAGCTTTCTTT. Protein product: CASSATRGSTEAFF.